The present T cell receptor beta chain was sequenced within a study of T cells in Graves' hyperthyroidism and ophthalmopathy. Study-wide results and caveats: Ophthalmopathy was model-predicted a median roughly 6.5 months pre-onset. Most clonotypes expanded in thyroid above 0.001 were likewise present in blood.

On this clonotype: The antigen is unknown.

Germline values: CDR1 MNHNS, CDR2 SASEGT. This CDR3 is built from 20 residues. V shed 5 bases, J shed 0 bases, and the junction held 16 bases outside the gene matches. Based on clinical symptoms, serum thyroxine and TRAb, thyroid ultrasound and orbital computed tomography, diagnoses were reached. TCR beta CDR3 regions were amplified from RNA transcripts. The study used the HTBI primer set for a first-round RT-PCR of the TCR CDR3. TCRdb redid the calling of the multiplex PCR reads with MiXCR, one entry per CDR3 protein. The data contain some 300,000 distinct CDR3 sequences, roughly 19% of them singletons.

The chain links TRBV6-1 to TRBJ2-6, with 7 bases that match TRBD1. The TCR was taken from a man in his fifties or sixties with Graves' ophthalmopathy. The sample taken for sequencing was blood. For the CDR3, the DNA is TGTGCCAGCAGTCTTATTCGGACAGGCCGGCATATCTCTGGGGCCAACGTCCTGACTTTC. Translating gives CASSLIRTGRHISGANVLTF.